This is a list of T cell receptor beta chains from one sample in a study of T cells in Graves' hyperthyroidism and ophthalmopathy. One entry per CDR3 protein results from TCRdb running MiXCR on the multiplex PCR reads. The table lists about 150,000 distinct CDR3 sequences, roughly a fifth of them singletons. Sequencing was carried out using blood. The origin of the receptors is a woman between 45 and 65 years old with Graves' hyperthyroidism that later progressed to Graves' ophthalmopathy. Both conserved end residues are part of each CDR3. Fields, in order: V gene, clone size, D gene, J gene, CDR3 protein, CDR3 DNA. A D gene is named only where the DNA matches it firmly. Not all rows give a size; the values are once, few, many and, for expanded clones, a class.

TRBV7-9	few	-	TRBJ2-4	CASSLGLAKNIQYF	TGTGCCAGCAGCTTAGGGCTAGCCAAAAACATTCAGTACTTC
TRBV7-2	-	-	TRBJ2-4	CASSRDTMSLRGNIQYF	TGTGCCAGCAGCAGAGACACGATGAGCCTACGCGGAAACATTCAGTACTTC
TRBV29-1	-	-	TRBJ2-1	CSGKYYDEQFF	TGCAGCGGGAAATACTATGATGAGCAGTTCTTC
TRBV28	-	TRBD2	TRBJ2-5	CASSFLPGTSGGPGETQYF	TGTGCCAGCAGTTTTTTGCCAGGGACTAGCGGGGGCCCGGGGGAGACCCAGTACTTC
TRBV7-9	few	TRBD2	TRBJ2-3	CASSPGRREVSTDTQYF	TGTGCCAGCAGCCCCGGGAGACGGGAGGTGAGCACAGATACGCAGTATTTT
TRBV18	many	-	TRBJ2-5	CASSPPVGWETQYF	TGTGCCAGCTCACCGCCTGTCGGGTGGGAGACCCAGTACTTC
TRBV3-1	many	TRBD1	TRBJ1-2	CASSLTTGVYGYTF	TGTGCCAGCAGCCTGACGACAGGGGTCTATGGCTACACCTTC
TRBV11-2	-	-	TRBJ2-1	CASSLEPRDHEQFF	TGTGCCAGCAGCTTAGAACCCAGGGACCACGAGCAGTTCTTC
TRBV28	many	-	TRBJ1-5	CASSVGQGFYQPQHF	TGTGCCAGCAGCGTCGGTCAGGGTTTTTATCAGCCCCAGCATTTT
TRBV10-3	-	-	TRBJ1-2	CAISRPGQNYGYTF	TGTGCCATCAGCCGGCCCGGCCAAAACTATGGCTACACCTTC
TRBV6-1	many	-	TRBJ2-7	CASSDVRTGYEQYF	TGTGCCAGCAGTGATGTCAGGACGGGCTACGAGCAGTACTTC
TRBV12-3/TRBV12-4	few	-	TRBJ2-7	CASSVLSTYEQYF	TGTGCCAGCAGCGTCCTCAGCACCTACGAGCAGTACTTC
TRBV28	few	-	TRBJ1-2	CASSLFGGRLNYGYTF	TGTGCCAGCAGTTTATTTGGGGGGCGACTAAACTATGGCTACACCTTC
TRBV20-1	-	TRBD2	TRBJ2-7	CSARDLAEASYGQYF	TGCAGTGCTAGAGATCTAGCGGAGGCCTCTTACGGGCAGTACTTC
TRBV6-2/TRBV6-3	-	-	TRBJ1-1	CASVVLAKNTEAFF	TGTGCCAGCGTCGTTTTGGCGAAGAACACTGAAGCTTTCTTT
TRBV2	many	-	TRBJ2-2	CASRPQNPNTGELFF	TGTGCCAGTAGACCCCAAAACCCGAACACCGGGGAGCTGTTTTTT
TRBV27	few	TRBD1	TRBJ1-4	CASSFGGQEDEKLFF	TGTGCCAGCAGTTTCGGGGGACAGGAGGATGAAAAACTGTTTTTT
TRBV13	many	-	TRBJ2-2	CASSRDRDPAGVHGELFF	TGTGCCAGCAGCCGGGACAGGGATCCAGCGGGAGTTCACGGGGAGCTGTTTTTT
TRBV28	-	-	TRBJ2-1	CASRGPDNEQFF	TGTGCCAGCAGAGGACCCGACAATGAGCAGTTCTTC
TRBV24-1	-	TRBD1	TRBJ2-7	CATSDSGQGREQYF	TGTGCCACCAGTGATTCGGGACAGGGGAGAGAGCAGTACTTC
TRBV29-1	-	TRBD1	TRBJ1-2	CSVEVAYRGRGYTF	TGCAGCGTTGAAGTAGCGTACAGGGGCCGTGGCTACACCTTC
TRBV2	many	-	TRBJ1-5	CASSEEDELVHF	TGTGCCAGCAGTGAAGAAGACGAGCTAGTCCATTTT
TRBV11-2	-	-	TRBJ2-4	CASSQDGGAKNIQYF	TGTGCCAGCAGCCAGGACGGTGGGGCCAAAAACATTCAGTACTTC
TRBV24-1	-	TRBD1	TRBJ2-2	CATSDLVGQGTSGELFF	TGTGCCACCAGTGACCTCGTGGGACAGGGGACGTCCGGGGAGCTGTTTTTT
TRBV5-1	-	TRBD1	TRBJ1-2	CASSPGTGNADGYTF	TGCGCCAGCAGCCCCGGGACAGGGAATGCGGATGGCTACACCTTC
TRBV4-1	many	-	TRBJ1-5	CASSQDDSQPQHF	TGCGCCAGCAGCCAAGATGACAGTCAGCCCCAGCATTTT
TRBV29-1	many	TRBD2	TRBJ2-5	CSVALAGGSETQYF	TGCAGCGTTGCACTAGCGGGAGGATCAGAGACCCAGTACTTC
TRBV27	few	-	TRBJ2-1	CASSPLSWSAGNYNKQFF	TGTGCCAGCAGTCCTCTTTCTTGGAGCGCGGGAAACTACAATAAGCAGTTCTTC
TRBV6-2/TRBV6-3	many	-	TRBJ2-7	CASSYPYEQYF	TGTGCCAGCAGTTATCCCTACGAGCAGTACTTC
TRBV10-3	few	TRBD1	TRBJ1-2	CAISGTGVGYGYTF	TGTGCCATCAGTGGGACAGGGGTTGGCTATGGCTACACCTTC
TRBV6-1	many	-	TRBJ2-7	CASRRVGGVRGEQYF	TGTGCCAGCAGAAGAGTAGGGGGGGTTAGAGGCGAGCAGTACTTC